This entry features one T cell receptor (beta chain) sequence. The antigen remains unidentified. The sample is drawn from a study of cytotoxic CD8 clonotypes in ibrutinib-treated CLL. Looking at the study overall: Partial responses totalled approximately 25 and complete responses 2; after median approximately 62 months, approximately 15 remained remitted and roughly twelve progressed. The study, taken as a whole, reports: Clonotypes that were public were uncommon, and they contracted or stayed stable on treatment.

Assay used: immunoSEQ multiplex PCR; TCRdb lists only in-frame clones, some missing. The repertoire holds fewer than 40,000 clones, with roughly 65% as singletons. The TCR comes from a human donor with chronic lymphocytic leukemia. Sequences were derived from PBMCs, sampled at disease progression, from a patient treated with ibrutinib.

DNA of the CDR3: TGTGCCAGCAGCTTAGATATCCTAGCGAGCACAGATACGCAGTATTTT. It translates to CASSLDILASTDTQYF. This chain uses TRBV7-8 with TRBJ2-3, with a tentative D call TRBD2 (6 bases). Trimming stripped 1 base from V and 0 bases from J, with 11 bases between. Germline CDR1 reads SGHVS; CDR2 reads FQNEAQ. This CDR3 comprises 16 residues.